The rows below give T cell receptor beta chains drawn from one sample of a study of T cell repertoires in cytomegalovirus infection. TCRdb reprocessed the reads via MiXCR and lists one record per CDR3 protein. The table includes about 110,000 distinct CDR3 sequences, 42% detected once. No cognate antigen is known for these TCRs. The sequenced sample was CD8+ T cells from cultured PBMCs, obtained from culture after CMV antigen stimulation. The receptors shown here come from a human donor in good health (CMV status not recorded). Some clones in this sample may be carry-over from other donors' samples. Both conserved end residues are part of each CDR3. The order of the fields is D gene, V gene, clone size, J gene, CDR3 protein, CDR3 DNA. The D gene is left open where the match is weak. The size of a clone is reported for some rows only, either as once, few or many, or as a class for expanded clones.

D: NA; V: TRBV9; size: once; J: TRBJ2-3; CDR3: CASSTWGAGDTQYF; DNA: TGTGCCAGCAGTACCTGGGGAGCTGGAGATACGCAGTATTTT
D: NA; V: TRBV7-6; size: few; J: TRBJ1-3; CDR3: CASSFRVSGNTIYF; DNA: TGTGCCAGCAGCTTCAGGGTCTCTGGAAACACCATATATTTT
D: NA; V: TRBV6-5; size: NA; J: TRBJ1-2; CDR3: CASMGETAYGYTF; DNA: TGTGCCAGCATGGGAGAGACGGCGTATGGCTACACCTTC
D: NA; V: TRBV19; size: few; J: TRBJ2-5; CDR3: CATRDIQKETQYF; DNA: TGTGCCACCCGGGACATCCAAAAAGAGACCCAGTACTTC
D: TRBD1; V: TRBV7-2; size: many; J: TRBJ2-1; CDR3: CASTPGGSYNEQFF; DNA: TGTGCCAGCACCCCAGGGGGCTCCTACAATGAGCAGTTCTTC
D: NA; V: TRBV2; size: NA; J: TRBJ2-7; CDR3: CASSRLLSYEQYF; DNA: TGTGCCAGCAGTCGACTACTCTCCTACGAGCAGTACTTC
D: NA; V: TRBV5-6; size: many; J: TRBJ1-3; CDR3: CASSLAGRLSGNTIYF; DNA: TGTGCCAGCAGCTTGGCCGGCAGGCTCTCTGGAAACACCATATATTTT
D: NA; V: TRBV6-5; size: NA; J: TRBJ1-4; CDR3: CASSWGIEKLFF; DNA: TGTGCCAGCAGTTGGGGAATCGAAAAACTGTTTTTT
D: TRBD2; V: TRBV4-1; size: NA; J: TRBJ2-1; CDR3: CASSQEEIAGVDEQFF; DNA: TGCGCCAGCAGCCAAGAAGAGATAGCGGGGGTGGATGAGCAGTTCTTC
D: NA; V: TRBV6-5; size: many; J: TRBJ2-5; CDR3: CASSYSTQGGGETQYF; DNA: TGTGCCAGCAGTTACTCGACACAGGGAGGAGGAGAGACCCAGTACTTC
D: TRBD1; V: TRBV28; size: NA; J: TRBJ2-3; CDR3: CASSSTGIVFRSTDTQYF; DNA: TGTGCCAGCAGTTCGACAGGGATCGTCTTTAGGAGCACAGATACGCAGTATTTT
D: NA; V: TRBV19; size: once; J: TRBJ1-1; CDR3: CASRTGTPNEAFF; DNA: TGTGCCAGTAGAACCGGGACACCAAATGAAGCTTTCTTT
D: NA; V: TRBV19; size: NA; J: TRBJ2-2; CDR3: CASRTGYRELFF; DNA: TGTGCCAGTAGAACAGGGTACCGGGAGCTGTTTTTT
D: NA; V: TRBV7-2; size: NA; J: TRBJ1-2; CDR3: CASSPPEGFYYGYTF; DNA: TGTGCCAGCAGCCCACCCGAGGGATTTTACTATGGCTACACCTTC
D: NA; V: TRBV7-9; size: few; J: TRBJ2-2; CDR3: CATRPGTSNTGELFF; DNA: TGTGCCACCCGGCCCGGGACTTCGAACACCGGGGAGCTGTTTTTT
D: TRBD1; V: TRBV11-2; size: NA; J: TRBJ2-7; CDR3: CASSLDRTGNIYEQYF; DNA: TGTGCCAGCAGCTTAGATCGGACAGGGAATATCTACGAGCAGTACTTC
D: TRBD1; V: TRBV7-6; size: few; J: TRBJ2-6; CDR3: CASRLRDRVSGANVLTF; DNA: TGTGCCAGCAGACTTCGGGACAGGGTGTCCGGGGCCAACGTCCTGACTTTC
D: NA; V: TRBV3-1; size: NA; J: TRBJ1-4; CDR3: CASSQEISTNEKLFF; DNA: TGTGCCAGCAGCCAAGAAATTTCAACTAATGAAAAACTGTTTTTT
D: NA; V: TRBV12-3/TRBV12-4; size: NA; J: TRBJ1-3; CDR3: CASDGSLSGNTIYF; DNA: TGTGCCAGCGACGGCAGCCTCTCTGGAAACACCATATATTTT
D: NA; V: TRBV7-9; size: many; J: TRBJ2-3; CDR3: CASSSGRASTDTQYF; DNA: TGTGCCAGCAGCTCTGGGAGAGCTAGCACAGATACGCAGTATTTT
D: NA; V: TRBV7-2; size: many; J: TRBJ2-1; CDR3: CASRKAGAARDEQFF; DNA: TGTGCCAGCAGAAAGGCGGGGGCGGCGCGGGATGAGCAGTTCTTC
D: TRBD2; V: TRBV7-8; size: NA; J: TRBJ2-1; CDR3: CASSSTSGGLSYNEQFF; DNA: TGTGCCAGCAGCTCTACAAGCGGGGGTCTCTCCTACAATGAGCAGTTCTTC
D: NA; V: TRBV28; size: many; J: TRBJ1-2; CDR3: CASEVGSGHYGYTF; DNA: TGTGCCAGCGAAGTAGGGTCGGGTCACTATGGCTACACCTTC
D: TRBD1; V: TRBV19; size: NA; J: TRBJ1-1; CDR3: CASSISGQGVTEAFF; DNA: TGTGCCAGTAGTATCTCGGGACAGGGGGTCACTGAAGCTTTCTTT